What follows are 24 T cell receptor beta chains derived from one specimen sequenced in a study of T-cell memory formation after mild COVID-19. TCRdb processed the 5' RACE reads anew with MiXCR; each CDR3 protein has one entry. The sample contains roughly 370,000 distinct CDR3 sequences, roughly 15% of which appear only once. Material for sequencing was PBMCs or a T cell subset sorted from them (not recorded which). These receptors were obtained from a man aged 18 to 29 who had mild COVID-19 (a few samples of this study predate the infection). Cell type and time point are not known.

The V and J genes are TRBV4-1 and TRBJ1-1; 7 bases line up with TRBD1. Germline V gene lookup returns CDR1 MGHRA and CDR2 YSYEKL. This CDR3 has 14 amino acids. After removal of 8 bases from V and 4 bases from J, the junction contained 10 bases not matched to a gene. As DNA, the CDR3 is TGCGCCAGCGCCCTGGCCACAGGGGCCACTGAAGCTTTCTTT. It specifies CASALATGATEAFF.

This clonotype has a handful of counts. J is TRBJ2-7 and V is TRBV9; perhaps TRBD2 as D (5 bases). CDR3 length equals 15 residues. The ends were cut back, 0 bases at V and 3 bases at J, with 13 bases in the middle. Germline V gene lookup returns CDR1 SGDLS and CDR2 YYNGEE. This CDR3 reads CASSVDSGDYYEQYF. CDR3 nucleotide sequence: TGTGCCAGCAGCGTAGACTCAGGAGACTACTACGAGCAGTACTTC.

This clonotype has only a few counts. This CDR3 is CASSLTPGIGELFF. CDR3 sequence (DNA): TGTGCCAGCAGCTTAACTCCAGGGATCGGGGAGCTGTTTTTT. The chain recombines TRBV7-3 with TRBJ2-2; weak D call: TRBD1 (5 bases). The V end lost 0 bases, the J end lost 7 bases, and 9 bases lay between the germline ends. The germline gives CDR1 SGHTA, CDR2 FQGTGA. The CDR3 runs to 14 residues. The full variable domain, with the rest looked up from reference TRBV7-3 and TRBJ2-2, is GAGVSQTPSNKVTEKGKYVELRCDPISGHTALYWYRQSLGQGPEFLIYFQGTGAADDSGLPNDRFFAVRPEGSVSTLKIQRTERGDSAVYLCASSLTPGIGELFFGEGSRLTVL.

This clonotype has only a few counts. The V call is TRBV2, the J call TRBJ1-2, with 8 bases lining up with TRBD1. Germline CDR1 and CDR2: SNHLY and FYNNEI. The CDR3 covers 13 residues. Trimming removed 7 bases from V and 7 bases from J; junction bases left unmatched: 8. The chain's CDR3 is CASIPGGGVGYTF. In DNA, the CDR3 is TGTGCCAGCATCCCAGGGGGCGGCGTTGGCTACACCTTC.

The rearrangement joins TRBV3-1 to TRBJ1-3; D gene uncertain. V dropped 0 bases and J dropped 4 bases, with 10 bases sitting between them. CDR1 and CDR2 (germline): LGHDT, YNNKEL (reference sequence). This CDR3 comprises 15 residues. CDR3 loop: CASSQDWVSGNTIYF. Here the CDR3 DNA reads TGTGCCAGCAGCCAAGATTGGGTATCGGGAAACACCATATATTTT.

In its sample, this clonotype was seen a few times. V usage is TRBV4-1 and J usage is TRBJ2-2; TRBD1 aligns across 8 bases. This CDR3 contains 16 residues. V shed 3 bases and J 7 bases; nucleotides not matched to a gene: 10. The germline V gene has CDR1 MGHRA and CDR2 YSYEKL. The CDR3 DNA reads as TGCGCCAGCAGCCATCGATCTCAGGGGGCGGGCGGGGAGCTGTTTTTT. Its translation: CASSHRSQGAGGELFF.

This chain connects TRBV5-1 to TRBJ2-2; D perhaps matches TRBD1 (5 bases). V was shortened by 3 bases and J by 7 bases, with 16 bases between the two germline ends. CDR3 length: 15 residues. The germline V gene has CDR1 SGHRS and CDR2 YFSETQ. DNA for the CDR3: TGCGCCAGCAGCTCCTGGACACCGTATGTCGGGGAGCTGTTTTTT. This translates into CASSSWTPYVGELFF.

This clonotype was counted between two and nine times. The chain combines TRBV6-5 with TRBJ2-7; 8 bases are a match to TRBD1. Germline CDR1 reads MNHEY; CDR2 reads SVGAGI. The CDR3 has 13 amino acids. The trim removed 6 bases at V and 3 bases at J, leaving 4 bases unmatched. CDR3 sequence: CASRKTGDYEQYV. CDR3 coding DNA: TGTGCCAGCAGGAAGACAGGGGACTACGAGCAGTACGTC.

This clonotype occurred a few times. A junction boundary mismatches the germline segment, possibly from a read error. The DNA of the CDR3 is TGTGCCAGCAGCTTAGCGGTTAACCATGGCTACACCTTC. It codes for CASSLAVNHGYTF. This chain joins TRBV7-9 and TRBJ1-2, with D unclear. The CDR3 is 13 residues long. Germline loops: CDR1 SEHNR, CDR2 FQNEAQ (reference sequence).

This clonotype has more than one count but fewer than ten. The CDR3 DNA follows: TGTGCCAGCAGCTTATCCCCGGGGGACGGGGAGCTGTTTTTT. This gives the protein CASSLSPGDGELFF. V usage is TRBV7-3 and J usage is TRBJ2-2, with D possibly TRBD2 on 6 matching bases. Germline CDR1 reads SGHTA; CDR2 reads FQGTGA. Trimming stripped 2 bases from V and 7 bases from J, with 11 bases between. This CDR3 has 14 residues.

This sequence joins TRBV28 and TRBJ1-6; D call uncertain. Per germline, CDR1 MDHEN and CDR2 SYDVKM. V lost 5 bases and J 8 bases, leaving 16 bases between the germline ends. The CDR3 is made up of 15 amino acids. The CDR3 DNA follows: TGTGCCAGCAGTGGACGGACCGCCGGTTATTCACCCCTCCACTTT. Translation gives CASSGRTAGYSPLHF.

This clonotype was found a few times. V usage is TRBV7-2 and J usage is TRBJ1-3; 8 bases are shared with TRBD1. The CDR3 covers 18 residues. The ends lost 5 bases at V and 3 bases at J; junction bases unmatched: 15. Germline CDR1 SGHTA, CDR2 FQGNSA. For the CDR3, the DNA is TGTGCCAGCAGCCCGGAGATGCGGGACAGGCTACGTGGAAACACCATATATTTT. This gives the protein CASSPEMRDRLRGNTIYF.

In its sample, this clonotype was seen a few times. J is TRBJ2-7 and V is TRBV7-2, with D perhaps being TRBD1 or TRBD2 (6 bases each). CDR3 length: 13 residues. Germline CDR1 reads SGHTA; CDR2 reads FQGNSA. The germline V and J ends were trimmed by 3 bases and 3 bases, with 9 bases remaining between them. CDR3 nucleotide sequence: TGTGCCAGCAGCTTGGGGGGCATCTACGAGCAGTACTTC. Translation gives CASSLGGIYEQYF. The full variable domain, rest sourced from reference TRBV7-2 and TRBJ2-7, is GAGVSQSPSNKVTEKGKDVELRCDPISGHTALYWYRQSLGQGLEFLIYFQGNSAPDKSGLPSDRFSAERTGGSVSTLTIQRTQQEDSAVYLCASSLGGIYEQYFGPGTRLTVT.

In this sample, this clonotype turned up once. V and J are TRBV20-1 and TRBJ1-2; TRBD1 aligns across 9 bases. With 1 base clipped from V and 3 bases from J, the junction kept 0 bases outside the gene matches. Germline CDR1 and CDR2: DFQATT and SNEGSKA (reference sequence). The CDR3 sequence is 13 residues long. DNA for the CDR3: TGCAGTGCTAGAGGGGACAGGGACTATGGCTACACCTTC. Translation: CSARGDRDYGYTF.

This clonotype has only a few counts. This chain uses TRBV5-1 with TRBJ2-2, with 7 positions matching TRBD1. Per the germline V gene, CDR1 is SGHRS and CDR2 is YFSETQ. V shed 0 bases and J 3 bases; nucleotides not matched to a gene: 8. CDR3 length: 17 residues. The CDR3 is CASSLAVGGRDTGELFF. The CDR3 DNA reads TGCGCCAGCAGCTTGGCCGTAGGGGGCCGAGACACCGGGGAGCTGTTTTTT.

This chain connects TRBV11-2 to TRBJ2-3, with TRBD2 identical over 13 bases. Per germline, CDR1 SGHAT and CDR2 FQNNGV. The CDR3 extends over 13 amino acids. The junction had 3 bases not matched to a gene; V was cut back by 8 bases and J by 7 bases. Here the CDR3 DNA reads TGTGCCAGCTGGGGACTAGCGGGGAATACGCAGTATTTT. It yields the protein CASWGLAGNTQYF.

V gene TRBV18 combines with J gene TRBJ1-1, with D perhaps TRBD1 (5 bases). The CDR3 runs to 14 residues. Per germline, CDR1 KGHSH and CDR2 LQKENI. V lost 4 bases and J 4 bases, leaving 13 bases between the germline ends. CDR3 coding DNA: TGTGCCAGCTCACGGGACCGGGGGGGCACTGAAGCTTTCTTT. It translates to CASSRDRGGTEAFF. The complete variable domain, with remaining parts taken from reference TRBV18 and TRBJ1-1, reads NAGVMQNPRHLVRRRGQEARLRCSPMKGHSHVYWYRQLPEEGLKFMVYLQKENIIDESGMPKERFSAEFPKEGPSILRIQQVVRGDSAAYFCASSRDRGGTEAFFGQGTRLTVV.

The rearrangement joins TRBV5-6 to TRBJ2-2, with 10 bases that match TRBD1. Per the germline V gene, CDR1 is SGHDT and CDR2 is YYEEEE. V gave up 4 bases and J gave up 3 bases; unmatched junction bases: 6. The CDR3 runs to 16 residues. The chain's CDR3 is CASSLDRGTHTGELFF. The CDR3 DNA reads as TGTGCCAGCAGCCTGGACAGGGGGACGCACACCGGGGAGCTGTTTTTT.

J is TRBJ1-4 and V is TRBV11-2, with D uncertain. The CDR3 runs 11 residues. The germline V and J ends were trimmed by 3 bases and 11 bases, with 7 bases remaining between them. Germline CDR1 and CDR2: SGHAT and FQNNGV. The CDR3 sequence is CASSLEEKLFF. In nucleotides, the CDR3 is TGTGCCAGCAGCTTGGAGGAGAAACTGTTTTTT.

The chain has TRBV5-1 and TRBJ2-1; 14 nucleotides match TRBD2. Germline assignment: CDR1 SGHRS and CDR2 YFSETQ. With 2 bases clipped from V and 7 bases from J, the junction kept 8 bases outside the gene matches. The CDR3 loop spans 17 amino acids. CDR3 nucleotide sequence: TGCGCCAGCAGCTTAGCCTGGAGACTAGCGGGGGGGAATGAGCAGTTCTTC. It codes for CASSLAWRLAGGNEQFF.

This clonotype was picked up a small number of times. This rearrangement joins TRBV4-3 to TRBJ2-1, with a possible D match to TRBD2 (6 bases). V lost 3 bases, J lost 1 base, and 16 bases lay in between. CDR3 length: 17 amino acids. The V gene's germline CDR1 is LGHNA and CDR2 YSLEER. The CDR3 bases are TGCGCCAGCAGCCAGGGGACGGCGGGGCCTTCCTACAATGAGCAGTTCTTC. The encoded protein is CASSQGTAGPSYNEQFF.

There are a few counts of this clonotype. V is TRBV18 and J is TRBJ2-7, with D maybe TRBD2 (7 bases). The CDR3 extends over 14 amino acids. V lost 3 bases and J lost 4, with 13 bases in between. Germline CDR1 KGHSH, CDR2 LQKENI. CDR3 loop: CASSPEGGPYEQYF. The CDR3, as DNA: TGTGCCAGCTCACCGGAGGGGGGGCCGTACGAGCAGTACTTC.

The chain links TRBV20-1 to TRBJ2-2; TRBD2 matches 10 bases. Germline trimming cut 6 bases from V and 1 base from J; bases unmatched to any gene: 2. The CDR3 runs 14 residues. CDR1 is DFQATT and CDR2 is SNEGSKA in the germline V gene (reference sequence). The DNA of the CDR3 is TGCAGTGCGAGGACTAGCGGGAACACCGGGGAGCTGTTTTTT. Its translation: CSARTSGNTGELFF.

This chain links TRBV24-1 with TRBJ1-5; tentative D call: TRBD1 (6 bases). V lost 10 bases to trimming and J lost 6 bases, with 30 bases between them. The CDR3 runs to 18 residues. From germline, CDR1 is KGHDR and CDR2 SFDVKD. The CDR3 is CATRGVRRSLNFTQPQHF. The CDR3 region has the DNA TGTGCCACGAGGGGGGTTCGACGGAGTCTTAATTTTACTCAGCCCCAGCATTTT.